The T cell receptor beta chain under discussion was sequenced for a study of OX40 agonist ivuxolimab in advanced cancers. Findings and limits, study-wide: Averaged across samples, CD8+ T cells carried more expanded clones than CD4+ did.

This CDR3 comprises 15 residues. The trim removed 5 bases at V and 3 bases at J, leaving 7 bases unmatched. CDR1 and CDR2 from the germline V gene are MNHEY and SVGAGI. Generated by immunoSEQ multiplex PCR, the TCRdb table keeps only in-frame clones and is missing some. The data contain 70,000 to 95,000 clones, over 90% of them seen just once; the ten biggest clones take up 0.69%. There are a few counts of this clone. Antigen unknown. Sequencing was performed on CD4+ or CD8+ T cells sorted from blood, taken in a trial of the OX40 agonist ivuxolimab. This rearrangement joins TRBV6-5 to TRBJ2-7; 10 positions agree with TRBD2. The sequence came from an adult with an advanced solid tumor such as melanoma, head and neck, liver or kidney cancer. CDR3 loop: CASSLSGRSRYEQYF. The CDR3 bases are TGTGCCAGCAGTCTTAGCGGGAGGAGCCGCTACGAGCAGTACTTC.